These 11 T cell receptor beta chains originate from one sample sequenced in a study of blood T cell repertoires in COVID-19. Sequencing was performed with immunoSEQ multiplex PCR; in TCRdb, only in-frame clones are kept and a portion is missing. The repertoire holds 85,000 to 110,000 clones, with 84% as singletons. Input material: peripheral blood. The source is a human donor in a cohort sampled during active or convalescent COVID-19.

This clone was counted a single time. This chain joins TRBV7-2 and TRBJ1-3, with D tentatively TRBD1 (6 bases). CDR3 length: 16 amino acids. V dropped 5 bases and J dropped 4 bases, with 18 bases sitting between them. The germline CDR1 and CDR2 sequences are SGHTA and FQGNSA. The CDR3 reads CASSPRPTGSGNTIYF. The CDR3 DNA follows: TGTGCCAGCAGCCCCCGTCCAACAGGGTCCGGAAACACCATATATTTT.

The V and J genes are TRBV5-6 and TRBJ1-4, with 10 bases matching TRBD1. Germline CDR1 reads SGHDT; CDR2 reads YYEEEE. The CDR3 contains 17 residues. The V gene end was trimmed by 4 bases and the J gene end by 8 bases; junction bases not matched to a gene: 14. In DNA, the CDR3 is TGTGCCAGCAGCCTAGTAGACAGGGGGCGGTTTGGCGAAAAACTGTTTTTT. Its translation: CASSLVDRGRFGEKLFF.

V gene TRBV29-1 combines with J gene TRBJ1-5, with a tentative D call TRBD1 (5 bases). Trimming stripped 4 bases from V and 0 bases from J, with 7 bases between. Germline CDR1 is SQVTM and CDR2 is ANQGSEA. The CDR3 consists of 13 residues. Written as DNA, the CDR3 is TGCAGCGTTGGCAGGGATAGCAATCAGCCCCAGCATTTT. It codes for CSVGRDSNQPQHF. The full variable domain, its missing parts supplied by reference TRBV29-1 and TRBJ1-5, is SAVISQKPSRDICQRGTSLTIQCQVDSQVTMMFWYRQQPGQSLTLIATANQGSEATYESGFVIDKFPISRPNLTFSTLTVSNMSPEDSSIYLCSVGRDSNQPQHFGDGTRLSIL.

J is TRBJ1-1 and V is TRBV10-2; maybe TRBD1 (5 bases). The CDR3 runs to 13 residues. Trimming shortened V by 7 bases and J by 6 bases, and 15 bases separated the two germline ends. The germline V gene has CDR1 WSHSY and CDR2 SAAADI. Written as DNA, the CDR3 is TGCGCCAGCATTGAACCCGGAGGGGCTGAAGCTTTCTTT. It yields the protein CASIEPGGAEAFF.

The chain uses TRBV3-1 (or the pseudogene TRBV3-2) and TRBJ2-1; 8 bases fit TRBD1. Unmatched junction bases numbered 3, after V lost 1 base and J lost 4 bases. CDR3 length: 15 residues. The V gene's germline CDR1 is LGHDT and CDR2 YNNKEL (reference sequence). CDR3 sequence reads: CASSQVRTGYNEQFF. DNA of the CDR3: TGTGCCAGCAGCCAAGTGCGGACAGGGTACAATGAGCAGTTCTTC.

This chain links TRBV5-1 with TRBJ1-2; 9 nucleotides line up with TRBD1. The CDR3 covers 15 residues. Germline V gene lookup returns CDR1 SGHRS and CDR2 YFSETQ. The trim removed 4 bases at V and 1 base at J, leaving 5 bases unmatched. The CDR3 spells CASSPRGQGNYGYTF. CDR3 coding DNA: TGCGCCAGCAGCCCGAGGGGACAGGGTAACTATGGCTACACCTTC.

The chain couples TRBV5-1 to TRBJ2-3, with TRBD1 matching over 7 bases. There are 14 residues in the CDR3. Germline V gene sequence: CDR1 SGHRS, CDR2 YFSETQ. The trim removed 3 bases at V and 3 bases at J, leaving 4 bases unmatched. CDR3 protein: CASSYRQGTDTQYF. As DNA, the CDR3 is TGCGCCAGCAGCTATAGACAGGGTACAGATACGCAGTATTTT.

The J gene is TRBJ1-1, the V gene TRBV27; TRBD1 might be the D (5 bases). The ends were cut back, 2 bases at V and 0 bases at J, with 7 bases in the middle. Germline V CDR1 and CDR2: MNHEY, SMNVEV (reference sequence). The CDR3 contains 14 residues. CDR3 DNA: TGTGCCAGCAGTTTAAACAGGCTGAACACTGAAGCTTTCTTT. Amino acids: CASSLNRLNTEAFF.

V gene TRBV11-3 combines with J gene TRBJ2-3; 9 bases align to TRBD2. The germline V gene has CDR1 SGHNT and CDR2 YENEEA. V lost 5 bases and J lost 0; bases outside the gene matches: 6. The CDR3 sequence is 16 residues long. The CDR3 nucleotides are TGTGCCAGCAGCCCCCGACTAGCGGCCAGCACAGATACGCAGTATTTT. Its translation: CASSPRLAASTDTQYF.

J is TRBJ1-3 and V is TRBV19; weak D call: TRBD1 (5 bases). Germline V lookup: CDR1 LNHDA, CDR2 SQIVND (reference sequence). V was cut by 1 base and J by 0 bases, with 16 bases left in between. CDR3 size: 18 residues. CDR3 in amino acids: CASSIVPRGEVSGNTIYF. In DNA, the CDR3 is TGTGCCAGTAGTATAGTTCCTCGAGGGGAGGTCTCTGGAAACACCATATATTTT.

This clone has a single count. This chain joins TRBV6-6 and TRBJ2-7; 7 bases are a match to TRBD1. CDR3 length equals 14 residues. V was clipped by 7 bases and J by 6 bases; unmatched bases: 12. The germline V gene encodes CDR1 MNHNY and CDR2 SVGAGI (reference sequence). Here the CDR3 reads CASKPTGYFLEQYF. The DNA for the CDR3 is TGTGCCAGCAAACCGACAGGGTACTTTCTCGAGCAGTACTTC.